This paragraph covers one T cell receptor beta chain sequence. CDR1 is SQVTM and CDR2 is ANQGSEA in the germline V gene. J gave up 0 bases and V 5 bases, and 3 bases lay outside the gene matches. The CDR3 sequence is 14 residues long. The data are from a study of identical twins. Using its own MiXCR run on the 5' RACE reads, TCRdb lists one record per CDR3 protein. Of approximately 590,000 distinct CDR3 sequences listed, around a tenth are singletons. These data were likewise used in another study, on yellow fever vaccine responses in identical twins.

The rearrangement uses TRBV29-1 and TRBJ2-3; TRBD2 matches at 9 bases. The sample taken for sequencing was PBMCs. This clonotype was sampled from a woman aged 18-29 years in good health. The DNA of the CDR3 is TGCAGCGTTCGACTAGCGGTGAGCACAGATACGCAGTATTTT. Translating gives CSVRLAVSTDTQYF.